This T cell receptor (beta chain) comes out of a study of blood T cells in healthy people across ages. The study's findings and limits: Without sorted subsets, naive and antigen-experienced compartments could not be conclusively compared. Observed TCR beta diversity showed a strong correlation with the percentage of naive T cells as measured by flow cytometry.

Using a J-beta primer mix together with a sample-barcoded 5' primer, a second PCR was run for roughly 7 to 12 cycles. MiXCR, run by TCRdb on the 5' RACE reads, gives a single entry per CDR3 protein. The sample lists 1 million or so distinct CDR3 sequences, around 45% occurring once. This clonotype has more than one count but fewer than ten. The antigen is not known. This CDR3 has 16 residues. With V trimmed by 5 bases and J by 6 bases, 8 bases remained unmatched. The germline gives CDR1 MNHEY, CDR2 SMNVEV (reference sequence). This receptor was taken from a woman aged 55 to 70 in good health. The genes are TRBV27 and TRBJ2-1, with 12 bases identical to TRBD2. The sample taken for sequencing was blood. DNA of the CDR3: TGTGCCAGCAGTACCGAGACTAGCGGGAGAACCAATGAGCAGTTCTTC. Its translation is CASSTETSGRTNEQFF.